The 7 T cell receptor beta chains below were found in one sample sequenced in a study of cytomegalovirus exposure and HLA in healthy donors. This PCR relied on a set of 60 Vbeta primers and 13 Jbeta primers. TCRdb keeps only in-frame clones here, not all; method: immunoSEQ multiplex PCR. The table records about 160,000 clones, 75% to 90% of them present only once. Sequencing was carried out using PBMCs. Every receptor here comes from a man under 40 in good health and CMV-seronegative.

The chain links TRBV18 to TRBJ2-7, with 9 bases identical to TRBD1. The CDR3 runs 15 residues. The V and J ends lost 3 bases and 2 bases, in that order; junction bases with no gene match: 5. CDR1 and CDR2 (germline): KGHSH, LQKENI. CDR3 bases: TGTGCCAGCTCACCCCGGGACAGGGATACCTACGAGCAGTACTTC. It codes for CASSPRDRDTYEQYF.

V gene TRBV4-1 combines with J gene TRBJ1-1; 7 nucleotides agree with TRBD1. The ends lost 0 bases at V and 2 bases at J; junction bases unmatched: 9. Germline V gene sequence: CDR1 MGHRA, CDR2 YSYEKL. There are 17 residues in the CDR3. CDR3: CASSQDPNRGTNTEAFF. In nucleotides, the CDR3 is TGCGCCAGCAGCCAAGATCCGAACAGGGGCACAAACACTGAAGCTTTCTTT.

The chain couples TRBV5-5 to TRBJ1-5; TRBD1 agrees at 7 bases. Germline-derived CDR1 and CDR2 are SGHKS and YYEKEE (reference sequence). V was pared by 2 bases and J by 3 bases, with 11 bases of the junction left unmatched. This CDR3 region has 17 residues. The CDR3 sequence: CASSLGGGRGINQPQHF. CDR3 in DNA: TGTGCCAGCAGCTTAGGAGGTGGCAGGGGGATCAATCAGCCCCAGCATTTT. The full variable domain, its missing parts supplied by reference TRBV5-5 and TRBJ1-5, is DAGVTQSPTHLIKTRGQQVTLRCSPISGHKSVSWYQQVLGQGPQFIFQYYEKEERGRGNFPDRFSARQFPNYSSELNVNALLLGDSALYLCASSLGGGRGINQPQHFGDGTRLSIL.

The gene calls are TRBV7-3 and TRBJ2-7; D unresolved. Trimming shortened V by 5 bases and J by 7 bases, and 15 bases separated the two germline ends. Germline V lookup: CDR1 SGHTA, CDR2 FQGTGA. This CDR3 has 13 amino acids. This CDR3 reads CASSPGRLAEQYF. The CDR3 bases are TGTGCCAGCAGCCCCGGAAGGTTAGCTGAGCAGTACTTC. Full variable domain (rest looked up from reference TRBV7-3 and TRBJ2-7): GAGVSQTPSNKVTEKGKYVELRCDPISGHTALYWYRQSLGQGPEFLIYFQGTGAADDSGLPNDRFFAVRPEGSVSTLKIQRTERGDSAVYLCASSPGRLAEQYFGPGTRLTVT.

This chain uses TRBV2 with TRBJ2-7; D might be TRBD1 (5 bases). V was trimmed by 8 bases and J by 5 bases, leaving 7 bases between them. Germline assignment: CDR1 SNHLY and CDR2 FYNNEI. The CDR3 contains 10 residues. CDR3 loop: CASGRDEQYF. CDR3 bases: TGTGCCAGCGGCAGGGACGAGCAGTACTTC.

The chain uses TRBV18 and TRBJ2-7; the match to TRBD2 covers 8 bases. V lost 6 bases to trimming and J lost 3 bases; unmatched junction nucleotides: 13. The CDR3 extends over 16 amino acids. Germline CDR1 reads KGHSH; CDR2 reads LQKENI. CDR3 sequence (DNA): TGTGCCAGCTCCCTCGCCCCTGAACTAGCGGTCTACGAGCAGTACTTC. This codes for CASSLAPELAVYEQYF.

This clone was picked up a small number of times. The chain carries TRBV27 and TRBJ2-1; 11 positions match TRBD1. Germline CDR1 and CDR2: MNHEY and SMNVEV (reference sequence). V shed 9 bases and J 6 bases; nucleotides not matched to a gene: 4. The CDR3 totals 13 residues. The DNA for the CDR3 is TGTGCCAGTACCGGGACAGGGGGCAATGAGCAGTTCTTC. Its protein is CASTGTGGNEQFF.